This T cell receptor beta chain appears in the sequencing data of a study of CD8 T cells in Susac syndrome. The study sequenced TCR beta in blood CD8+ and CD4+ T cells. The multiple sclerosis controls consisted of treatment-naive patients with relapsing-remitting disease, either stable or active. Both CD4+ and CD8+ T cells were negatively isolated, and TEMRA cells underwent FACS enrichment. RNA amounts of roughly 0.5 to 1 ug underwent reverse transcription with random hexamers. Across 54 Vbeta and 13 Jbeta, immunoSEQ multiplex PCR amplified TCR beta CDR3. MiXCR was run by TCRdb on the immunoSEQ multiplex PCR reads, yielding one entry per CDR3 protein. The sample has around 120,000 distinct CDR3 sequences, 90% to 95% seen once. This clonotype has only one observation. CDR1 MGHDK and CDR2 SYGVNS come from the germline V gene. V was clipped by 3 bases and J by 5 bases, with 14 bases between them. This CDR3 contains 15 residues.

J is TRBJ2-4 and V is TRBV25-1; the D call may be TRBD1 or TRBD2 (5 bases each). This sequence originates from a human donor with multiple sclerosis. What was sequenced was CD4+ T cells from PBMCs. The CDR3 DNA follows: TGTGCCAGCAGTGAGGCCGGGGACCTCGAAAACATTCAGTACTTC. Translating it yields CASSEAGDLENIQYF.